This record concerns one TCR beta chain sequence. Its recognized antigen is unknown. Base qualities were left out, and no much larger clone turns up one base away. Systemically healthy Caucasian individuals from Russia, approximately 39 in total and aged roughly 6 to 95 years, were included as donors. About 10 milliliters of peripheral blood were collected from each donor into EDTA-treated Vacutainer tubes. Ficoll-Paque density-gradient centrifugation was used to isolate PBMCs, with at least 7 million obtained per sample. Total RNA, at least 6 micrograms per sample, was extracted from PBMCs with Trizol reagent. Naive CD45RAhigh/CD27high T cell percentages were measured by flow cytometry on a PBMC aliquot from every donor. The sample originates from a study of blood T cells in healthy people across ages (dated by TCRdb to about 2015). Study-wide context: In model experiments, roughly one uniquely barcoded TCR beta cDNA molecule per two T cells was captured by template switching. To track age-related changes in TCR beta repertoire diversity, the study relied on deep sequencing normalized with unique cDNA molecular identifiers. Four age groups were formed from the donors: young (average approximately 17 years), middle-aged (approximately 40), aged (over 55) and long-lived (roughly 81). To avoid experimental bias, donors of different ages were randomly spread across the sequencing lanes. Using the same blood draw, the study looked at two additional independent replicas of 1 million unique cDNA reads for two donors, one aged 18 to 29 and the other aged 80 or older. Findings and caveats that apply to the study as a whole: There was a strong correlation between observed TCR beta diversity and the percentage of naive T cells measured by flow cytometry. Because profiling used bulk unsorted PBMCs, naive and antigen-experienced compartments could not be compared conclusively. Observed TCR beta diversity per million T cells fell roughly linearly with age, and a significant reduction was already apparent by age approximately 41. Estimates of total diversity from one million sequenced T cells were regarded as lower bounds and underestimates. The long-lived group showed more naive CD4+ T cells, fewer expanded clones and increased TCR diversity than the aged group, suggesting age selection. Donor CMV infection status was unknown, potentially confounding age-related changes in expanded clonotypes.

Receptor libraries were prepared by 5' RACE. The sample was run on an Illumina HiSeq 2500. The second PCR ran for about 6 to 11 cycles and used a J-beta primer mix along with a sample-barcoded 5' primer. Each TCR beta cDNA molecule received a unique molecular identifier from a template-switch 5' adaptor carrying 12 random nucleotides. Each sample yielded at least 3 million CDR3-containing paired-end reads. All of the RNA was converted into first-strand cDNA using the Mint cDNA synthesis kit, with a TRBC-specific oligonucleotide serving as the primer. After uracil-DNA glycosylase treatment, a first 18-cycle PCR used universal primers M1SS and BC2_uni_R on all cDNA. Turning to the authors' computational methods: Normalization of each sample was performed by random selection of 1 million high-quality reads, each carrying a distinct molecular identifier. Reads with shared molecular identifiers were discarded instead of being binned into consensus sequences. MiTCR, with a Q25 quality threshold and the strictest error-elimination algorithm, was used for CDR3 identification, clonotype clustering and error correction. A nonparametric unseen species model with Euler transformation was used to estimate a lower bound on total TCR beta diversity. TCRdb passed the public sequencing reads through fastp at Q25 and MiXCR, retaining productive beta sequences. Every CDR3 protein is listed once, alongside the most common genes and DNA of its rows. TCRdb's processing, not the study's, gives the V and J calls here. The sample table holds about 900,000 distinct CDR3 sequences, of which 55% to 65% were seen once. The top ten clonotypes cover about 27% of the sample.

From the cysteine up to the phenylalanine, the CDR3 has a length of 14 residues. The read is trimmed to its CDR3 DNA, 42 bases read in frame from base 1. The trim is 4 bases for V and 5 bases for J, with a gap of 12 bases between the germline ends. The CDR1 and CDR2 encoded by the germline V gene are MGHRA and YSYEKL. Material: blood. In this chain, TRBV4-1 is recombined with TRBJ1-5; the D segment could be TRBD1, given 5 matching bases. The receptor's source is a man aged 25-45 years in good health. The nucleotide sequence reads TGCGCCAGCAGCCCACGGGACGGACATCAGCCCCAGCATTTT. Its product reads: CASSPRDGHQPQHF.